Given below is one TCR beta chain in context. No cognate antigen has been identified for it. The sample holds no much larger clone one base away, and base qualities are not on file. Whole blood was collected in K2EDTA tubes by collaborating institutions according to the institutions' own protocols. For TCRbeta analysis, collaborators shipped samples as frozen whole blood, isolated PBMCs, or DNA extracted from either of those sample types. TCRbeta CDR3 regions were amplified from genomic DNA using the immunoSEQ Assay, a bias-controlled multiplex PCR. As for the authors' bioinformatics: The number of nucleated cells in each sample was estimated by amplification of reference gene primers within the assay. To quantify the absolute abundance of each unique TCRbeta CDR3 rearrangement, sequence reads were collapsed and filtered. For each sample, productive Simpson clonality was calculated as the square root of Simpson's diversity index across productive rearrangements. TCRdb limited this immuneACCESS table to in-frame rearrangements with V and J called. A share of clones is missing; checked studies link under half to unresolved V genes, and the rest is unexplained. V and J calls and clone size are copied from that table; D and trimming were computed from the DNA. The sample table records some 69,000 clones; 70% to 85% of these occur just once. The ten largest clones add up to approximately 1.9% of the sample.

These data are taken from a study of blood T cell repertoires in COVID-19 (dated by TCRdb to about 2020). In the study overall: The collaborator samples originated in the United States, Italy and Spain and spanned the acute and convalescent phases of COVID-19. The prospective study material was composed of cDNA or gDNA derived from T cells, B-cell-depleted T cells, or PBMCs. Subjects who had been exposed to COVID-19, were actively infected with it, or had recovered from it provided the deeply sampled blood TCRbeta repertoires that made up the dataset. The repertoires were released in a freely available public database intended as a resource for research on the immune response to SARS-CoV-2. Samples were obtained from the ongoing ImmuneRACE study (first 160 participants) and from 1,254 subjects provided by 6 global collaborators. Nearly every sample came with metadata listing a de-identified subject ID, COVID-19 status, age in years and sex. Where available, HLA class I and class II types were obtained from metadata supplied by the sample provider rather than from assay-based typing.

V is reduced by 0 bases and J by 1 base, leaving a spacing of 12 bases between them. The CDR3, cysteine through phenylalanine, is 16 amino acids long. Just the 48-base CDR3 DNA is kept, in frame starting at base 1. Paper-wide results and their limitations: The amount of clinical and demographic metadata varied by source and participant and was provided uncurated.

The source material was peripheral blood. The sequence came from an older woman with acute or convalescent COVID-19. The chain is encoded by TRBV23-1 joined to TRBJ1-2; the D gene cannot be resolved reliably. TRBV23-1 has ORF status, its function being uncertain. The base sequence is TGCGCCAGCAGTCAATCGGCGGCTCAACTTAACTATGGCTACACCTTC. Its protein product is CASSQSAAQLNYGYTF.